This TCR beta chain was identified in a study of blood T cells in healthy people across ages. Overall study: Capture via template switching afforded approximately one barcoded beta molecule per two T cells.

Comments on this clonotype: An end of the junction does not agree with germline; a read error may underlie this.

Germline CDR1 reads SGHTA; CDR2 reads FQGNSA. The CDR3 totals 15 residues. Through a sample-barcoded 5' primer and a J-beta primer mix, a second PCR was run for roughly 7 to 11 cycles. The template-switch adaptor, which had 12 random nucleotides, put a tag on each cDNA molecule. TCRdb used MiXCR to reprocess the 5' RACE reads, holding one entry per CDR3 protein. The data hold 600,000 or so distinct CDR3 sequences, with 47% observed a single time. The receptor's source is a man older than 75 in good health. The genes are TRBV7-2 and TRBJ1-6; unclear D gene. Sequenced input: blood. CDR3 nucleotide sequence: TGTGCCAGCAGCTTAGGGTGGGGTTCCAATTCACCCCCCCACTTT. Encoded protein: CASSLGWGSNSPPHF.